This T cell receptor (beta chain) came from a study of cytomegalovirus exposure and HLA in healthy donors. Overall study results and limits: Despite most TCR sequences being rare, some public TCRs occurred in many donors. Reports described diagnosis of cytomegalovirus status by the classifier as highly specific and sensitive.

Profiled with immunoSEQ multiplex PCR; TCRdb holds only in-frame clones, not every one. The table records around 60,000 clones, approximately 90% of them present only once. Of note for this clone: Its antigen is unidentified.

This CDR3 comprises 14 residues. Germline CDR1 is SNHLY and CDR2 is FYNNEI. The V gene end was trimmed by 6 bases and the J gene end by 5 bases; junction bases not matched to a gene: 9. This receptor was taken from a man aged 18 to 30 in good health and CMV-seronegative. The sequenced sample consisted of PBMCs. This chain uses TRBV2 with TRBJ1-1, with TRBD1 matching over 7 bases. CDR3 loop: CASSVERGRTEAFF. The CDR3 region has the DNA TGTGCCAGCAGCGTCGAAAGGGGGCGTACTGAAGCTTTCTTT.